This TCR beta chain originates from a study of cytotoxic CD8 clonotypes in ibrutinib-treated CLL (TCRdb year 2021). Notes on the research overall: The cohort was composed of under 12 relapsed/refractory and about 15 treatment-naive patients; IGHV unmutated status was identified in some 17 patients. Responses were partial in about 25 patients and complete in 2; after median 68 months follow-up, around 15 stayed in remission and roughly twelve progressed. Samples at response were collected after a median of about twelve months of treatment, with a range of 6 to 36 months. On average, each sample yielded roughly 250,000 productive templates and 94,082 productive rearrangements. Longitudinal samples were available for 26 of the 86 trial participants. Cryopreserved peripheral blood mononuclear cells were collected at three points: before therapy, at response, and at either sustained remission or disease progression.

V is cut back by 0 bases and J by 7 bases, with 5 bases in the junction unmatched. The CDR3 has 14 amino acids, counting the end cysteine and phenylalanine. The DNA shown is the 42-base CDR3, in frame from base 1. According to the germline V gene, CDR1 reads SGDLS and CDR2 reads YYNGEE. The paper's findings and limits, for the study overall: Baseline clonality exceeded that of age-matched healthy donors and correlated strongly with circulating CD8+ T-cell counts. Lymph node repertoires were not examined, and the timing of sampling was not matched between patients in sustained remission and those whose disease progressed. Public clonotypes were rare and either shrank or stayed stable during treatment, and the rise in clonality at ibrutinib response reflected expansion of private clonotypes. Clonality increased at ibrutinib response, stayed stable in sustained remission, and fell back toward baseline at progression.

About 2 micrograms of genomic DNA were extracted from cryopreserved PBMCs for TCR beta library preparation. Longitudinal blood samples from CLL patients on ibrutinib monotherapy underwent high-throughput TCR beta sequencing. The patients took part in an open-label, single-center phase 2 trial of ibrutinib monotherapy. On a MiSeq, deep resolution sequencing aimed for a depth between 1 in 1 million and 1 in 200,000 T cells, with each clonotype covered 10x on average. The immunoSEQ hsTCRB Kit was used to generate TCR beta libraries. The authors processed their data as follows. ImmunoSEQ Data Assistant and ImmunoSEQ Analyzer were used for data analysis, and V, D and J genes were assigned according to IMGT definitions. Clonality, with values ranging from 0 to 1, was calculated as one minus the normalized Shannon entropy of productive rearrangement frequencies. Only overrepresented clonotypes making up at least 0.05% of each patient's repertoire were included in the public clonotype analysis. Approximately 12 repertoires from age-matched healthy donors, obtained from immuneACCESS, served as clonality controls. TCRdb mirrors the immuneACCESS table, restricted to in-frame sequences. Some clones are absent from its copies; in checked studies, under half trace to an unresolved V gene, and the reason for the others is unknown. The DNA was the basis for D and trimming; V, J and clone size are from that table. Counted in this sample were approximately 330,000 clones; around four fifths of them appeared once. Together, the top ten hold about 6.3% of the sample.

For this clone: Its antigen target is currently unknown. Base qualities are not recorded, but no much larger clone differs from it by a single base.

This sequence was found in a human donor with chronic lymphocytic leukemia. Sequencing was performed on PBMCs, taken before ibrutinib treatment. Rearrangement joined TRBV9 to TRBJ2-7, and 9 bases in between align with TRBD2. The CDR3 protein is CASSVVAGAREQYF. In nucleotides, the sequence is TGTGCCAGCAGCGTAGTAGCGGGAGCCCGGGAGCAGTACTTC.